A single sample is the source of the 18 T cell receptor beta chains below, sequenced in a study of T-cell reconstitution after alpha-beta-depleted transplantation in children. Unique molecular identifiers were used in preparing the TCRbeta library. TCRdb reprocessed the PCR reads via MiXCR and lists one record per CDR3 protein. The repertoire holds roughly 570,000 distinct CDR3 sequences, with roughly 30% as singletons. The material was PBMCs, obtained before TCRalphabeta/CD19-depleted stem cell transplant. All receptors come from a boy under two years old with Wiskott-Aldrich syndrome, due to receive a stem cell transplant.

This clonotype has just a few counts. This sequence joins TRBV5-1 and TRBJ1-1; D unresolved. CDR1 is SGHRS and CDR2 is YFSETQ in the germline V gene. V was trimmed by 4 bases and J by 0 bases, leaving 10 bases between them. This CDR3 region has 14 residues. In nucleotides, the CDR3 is TGCGCCAGCAGCCCGGACGGGTTGAACACTGAAGCTTTCTTT. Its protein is CASSPDGLNTEAFF.

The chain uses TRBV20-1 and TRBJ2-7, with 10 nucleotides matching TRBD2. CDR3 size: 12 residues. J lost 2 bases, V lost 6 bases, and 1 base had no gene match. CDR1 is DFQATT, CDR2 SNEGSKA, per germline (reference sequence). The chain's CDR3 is CSATSGAYEQYF. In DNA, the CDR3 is TGCAGTGCAACTAGCGGGGCCTACGAGCAGTACTTC.

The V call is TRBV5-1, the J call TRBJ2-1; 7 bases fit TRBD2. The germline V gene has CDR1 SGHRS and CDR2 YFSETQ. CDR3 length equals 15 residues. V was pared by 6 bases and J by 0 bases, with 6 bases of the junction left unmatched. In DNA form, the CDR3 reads TGCGCCAGCAACCCAGCGGGGAGCTCCTACAATGAGCAGTTCTTC. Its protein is CASNPAGSSYNEQFF.

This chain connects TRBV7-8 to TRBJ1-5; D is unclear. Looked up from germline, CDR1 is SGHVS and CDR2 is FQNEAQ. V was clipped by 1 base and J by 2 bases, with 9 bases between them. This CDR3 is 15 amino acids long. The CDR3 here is CASSLEMLGNQPQHF. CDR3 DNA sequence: TGTGCCAGCAGCTTAGAAATGTTGGGCAATCAGCCCCAGCATTTT.

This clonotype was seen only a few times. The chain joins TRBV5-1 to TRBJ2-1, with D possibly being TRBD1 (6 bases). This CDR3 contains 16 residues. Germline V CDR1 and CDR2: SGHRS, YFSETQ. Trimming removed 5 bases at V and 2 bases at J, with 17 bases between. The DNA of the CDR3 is TGCGCCAGCAGGCTACAGGGTATGACACCCTACAATGAGCAGTTCTTC. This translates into CASRLQGMTPYNEQFF.

The CDR3 nucleotides are TGCGCCAGCAGCCCGAGCACAGGAGGAGAGACCCAGTACTTC. Translation gives CASSPSTGGETQYF. This chain uses TRBV5-1 with TRBJ2-5; D possibly matches TRBD1 or TRBD2 (5 bases each). In germline, CDR1 is SGHRS, CDR2 YFSETQ. This CDR3 has 14 amino acids. Trimming shortened V by 4 bases and J by 4 bases, and 14 bases separated the two germline ends.

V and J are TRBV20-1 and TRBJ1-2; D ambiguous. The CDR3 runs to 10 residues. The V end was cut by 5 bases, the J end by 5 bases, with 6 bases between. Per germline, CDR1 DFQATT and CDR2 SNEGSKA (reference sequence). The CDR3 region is CSALRYGYTF. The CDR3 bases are TGCAGTGCTCTACGGTATGGCTACACCTTC.

CDR3 bases: TGTGCCAGCAGCTCCACCGGGACTAGCGGCATTTACGAGCAGTACTTC. This encodes CASSSTGTSGIYEQYF. V is TRBV7-9 and J is TRBJ2-7; TRBD2 aligns across 11 bases. Trimming at V came to 4 bases and at J to 4 bases, leaving 9 bases not matched to a gene. Germline loops: CDR1 SEHNR, CDR2 FQNEAQ (reference sequence). The CDR3 sequence is 16 residues long.

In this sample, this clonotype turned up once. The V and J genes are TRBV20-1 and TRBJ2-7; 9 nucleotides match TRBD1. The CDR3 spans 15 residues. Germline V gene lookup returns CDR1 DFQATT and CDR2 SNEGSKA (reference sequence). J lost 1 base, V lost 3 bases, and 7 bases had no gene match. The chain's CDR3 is CSASVGTGPSYEQYF. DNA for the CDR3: TGCAGTGCTAGTGTTGGGACAGGGCCTTCCTACGAGCAGTACTTC.

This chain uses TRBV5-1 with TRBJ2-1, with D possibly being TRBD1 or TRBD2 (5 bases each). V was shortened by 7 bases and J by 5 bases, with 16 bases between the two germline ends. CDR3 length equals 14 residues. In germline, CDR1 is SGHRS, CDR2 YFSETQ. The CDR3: CASGIGTVHNEQFF. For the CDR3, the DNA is TGCGCCAGCGGTATAGGGACGGTGCACAATGAGCAGTTCTTC.

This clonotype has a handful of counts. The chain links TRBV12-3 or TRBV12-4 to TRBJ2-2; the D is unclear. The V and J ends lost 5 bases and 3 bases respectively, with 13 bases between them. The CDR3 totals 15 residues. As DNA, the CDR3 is TGTGCCAGCAGTCGAGCCGAGGCTCACACCGGGGAGCTGTTTTTT. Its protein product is CASSRAEAHTGELFF.

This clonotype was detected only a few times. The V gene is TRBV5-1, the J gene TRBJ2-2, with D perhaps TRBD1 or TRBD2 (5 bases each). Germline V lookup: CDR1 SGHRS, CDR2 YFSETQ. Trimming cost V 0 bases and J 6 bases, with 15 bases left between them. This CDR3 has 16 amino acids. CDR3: CASSLAAGSNSGELFF. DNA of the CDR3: TGCGCCAGCAGCTTGGCCGCAGGGAGCAACTCCGGGGAGCTGTTTTTT.

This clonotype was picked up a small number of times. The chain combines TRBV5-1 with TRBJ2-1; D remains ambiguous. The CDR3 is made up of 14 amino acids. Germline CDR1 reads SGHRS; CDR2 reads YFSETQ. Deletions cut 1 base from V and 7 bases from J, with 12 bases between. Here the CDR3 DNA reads TGCGCCAGCAGCTTGCCTAAAATCGGGAATGAGCAGTTCTTC. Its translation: CASSLPKIGNEQFF.

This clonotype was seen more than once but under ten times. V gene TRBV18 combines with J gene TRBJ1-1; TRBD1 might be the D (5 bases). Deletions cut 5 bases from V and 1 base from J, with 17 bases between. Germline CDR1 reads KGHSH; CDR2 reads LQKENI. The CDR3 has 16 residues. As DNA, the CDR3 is TGTGCCAGCTCAACCGGGACCCCCACTGGGAACACTGAAGCTTTCTTT. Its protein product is CASSTGTPTGNTEAFF.

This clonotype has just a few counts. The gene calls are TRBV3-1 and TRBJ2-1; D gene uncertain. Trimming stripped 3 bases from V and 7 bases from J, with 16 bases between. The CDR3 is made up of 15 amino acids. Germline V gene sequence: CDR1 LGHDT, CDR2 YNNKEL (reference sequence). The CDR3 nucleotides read TGTGCCAGCAGCCACCGGCCTAACCCAGAGAATGAGCAGTTCTTC. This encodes CASSHRPNPENEQFF.

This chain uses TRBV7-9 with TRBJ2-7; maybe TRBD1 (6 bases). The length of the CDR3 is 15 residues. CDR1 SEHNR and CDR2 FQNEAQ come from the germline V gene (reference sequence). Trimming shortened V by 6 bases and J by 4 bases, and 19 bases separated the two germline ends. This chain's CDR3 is CASRPVGAGAYEQYF. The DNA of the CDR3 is TGTGCCAGCAGGCCCGTGGGAGCAGGGGCTTACGAGCAGTACTTC.

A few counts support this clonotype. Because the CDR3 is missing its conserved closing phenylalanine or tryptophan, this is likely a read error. The CDR3 region has the DNA TGCAGTGCTAGCTTACTAGCGGGAGGGAATGAGCAGTTCTTG. Translating it yields CSASLLAGGNEQFL. This chain connects TRBV20-1 to TRBJ2-1; TRBD2 aligns across 13 bases. Trimming at V came to 3 bases and at J to 7 bases, leaving 3 bases not matched to a gene. Germline CDR1 is DFQATT and CDR2 is SNEGSKA (reference sequence). This CDR3 region has 14 residues.

CDR3 sequence: CASSDDRVSRETQYF. The CDR3 region has the DNA TGTGCCAGCAGTGACGACAGGGTTTCTAGGGAGACCCAGTACTTC. This chain links TRBV2 with TRBJ2-5; 7 positions agree with TRBD1. Germline CDR1 reads SNHLY; CDR2 reads FYNNEI. The CDR3 extends over 15 amino acids. Trimming at V came to 3 bases and at J to 5 bases, leaving 9 bases not matched to a gene.